The entry below gives a single T cell receptor (beta chain) sequence along with its context. It lacks a known antigen. For every CD8+ T cell subset, about 300,000 cells were flow-sorted straight into RLT lysis buffer, and each subset was sorted in triplicate. To keep memory contaminants out, a stringent definition of naive CD8+ T cells was applied: CD45RO-CCR7+CD27+CD95-. Using standard density gradient centrifugation, peripheral blood mononuclear cells were isolated from buffy coats. Naive CXCR3-negative and CXCR3-positive CD8+ T cells were flow-sorted using a FACSAria III. An RNeasy Mini Kit was used to extract total RNA from the sorted cells. TCRdb records NextSeq 550 as the sequencer. The Human TCR Profiling Kit (MiLaboratory) was used to prepare UMI-labeled 5' RACE TRB cDNA libraries. The full amount of extracted RNA was used for cDNA synthesis, and the full amount of resulting cDNA was used for PCR amplification. Libraries were prepared in parallel with an identical number of PCR cycles. The paper's data handling went like this. About 50,000 +/- 9,200 unique UMI-labeled TRB cDNA molecules per library were extracted with MIGEC and MiXCR, with at least two reads per UMI required. Each library averaged roughly 40,000 +/- 10,000 functional in-frame TRB CDR3 nucleotide clonotypes without stop codons. After each sample was downsampled to 5000 UMI-labeled TRB molecules, VDJtools was used to calculate diversity metrics such as normalized Shannon-Wiener and Chao1. For the central five CDR3 residues, VDJtools calculated physicochemical properties weighted by clonotype size, namely interaction energy, strength, volume and Kidera factor 4. Following reprocessing of the reads by TCRdb, the data hold one row per CDR3 protein sequence and no DNA is available. These V and J calls originate from TCRdb's pipeline instead of the authors' own analysis. The record for this sample contains about 98,000 distinct CDR3 sequences. Jointly, the top ten make up about 1.1% of the sample.

This sample is part of a study of CXCR3-negative and CXCR3-positive naive CD8 T cells (dated by TCRdb to 2018 to 2020). Context from the whole study: In total, approximately 130 million TRB reads were obtained, or roughly 1.5 +/- 0.3 million reads per library. The diversity and physicochemical repertoire analyses included 11 donors pooled from two independent experiments. For the TRBV-TRBJ cluster analysis, the naive subsets came from 5 donors, while the memory cells came from 3 donors.

The research as a whole found: CXCR3 expression partially decreased after cryopreservation, so most assays used freshly isolated PBMCs. Because surface CD5, which is linked to self-reactivity in mice, was comparable between the naive subsets, TCR interaction strength was also inferred from TRB CDR3 physicochemical properties. Within the same donor, TRBV-TRBJ usage looked similar between naive CXCR3-negative and CXCR3-positive cells, but memory cells had distinct patterns. Repertoire diversity was comparably high in both naive subsets but much lower in memory CD8+ T cells. TRB CDR3s from CXCR3-positive naive cells showed higher hydrophobicity (lower Kidera factor 4), lower energy, and higher strength and volume indices than CXCR3-negative naive cells.

The CDR3 holds 17 amino acids from the cysteine to the phenylalanine. Only the protein is available. Based on the germline V gene, the CDR1 and CDR2 sequences are MNHNS and SASEGT. The sequence derives from a human donor in good health. Some clones in this sample may be carry-over from other donors' samples. The chain was built from TRBV6-1 and TRBJ2-7; the D gene TCRdb calls, TRBD1, cannot be checked with no DNA. The sample taken for sequencing was naive CXCR3+ CD8+ T cells from blood. Read against the paper, the sample's cell subset or site label means: CD45RO-CCR7+CD27+CD95- naive CD8+ T cells expressing CXCR3 (TNR3+). The CDR3 amino acid sequence is: CASSEMRGGPYVYEQYF.